This is a list of T cell receptor beta chains from one sample in a study of blood T cell repertoires in COVID-19. Here immunoSEQ multiplex PCR was the method, and the copy in TCRdb shows in-frame clones only, minus some. The sample lists 250,000 to 400,000 clones, more than 75% seen once, with around 2.5% in the top ten. Sequenced input: PBMCs or T cells enriched from blood (not recorded which). These receptors were collected from a man in his sixties who had recovered from COVID-19. Both conserved end residues are part of each CDR3. Each record gives: V gene, J gene, clone size, D gene, CDR3 DNA, CDR3 protein. D genes are given only for firm matches. The size of a clone is reported for some rows only, either as once, few or many, or as a class for expanded clones.

V: TRBV13
J: TRBJ2-3
size: -
D: TRBD2
DNA: TGTGCCAGCAGCGCGAGACTAGCGGGGACGGCTAGCACAGATACGCAGTATTTT
CDR3: CASSARLAGTASTDTQYF

V: TRBV5-1
J: TRBJ1-4
size: -
D: TRBD1
DNA: TGCGCCAGCAGCGAGGACAGGGGAGATGAAAAACTGTTTTTT
CDR3: CASSEDRGDEKLFF

V: TRBV9
J: TRBJ2-5
size: -
D: TRBD1
DNA: TGTGCCAGCAGCGCCACCCTTGGACAGGGCGGAGAGACCCAGTACTTC
CDR3: CASSATLGQGGETQYF

V: TRBV4-3
J: TRBJ2-1
size: once
D: TRBD2
DNA: TGCGCCAGCAGCCAGGGACTAGCGGGGTACAATGAGCAGTTCTTC
CDR3: CASSQGLAGYNEQFF

V: TRBV24-1
J: TRBJ1-5
size: -
D: -
DNA: TGTGCCACCAGTGAGAGAGGGCTTTATCAGCCCCAGCATTTT
CDR3: CATSERGLYQPQHF

V: TRBV7-9
J: TRBJ1-5
size: -
D: -
DNA: TGTGCCAGCAGCTTAGCGCTCGGGAATAGCAATCAGCCCCAGCATTTT
CDR3: CASSLALGNSNQPQHF

V: TRBV19
J: TRBJ1-1
size: -
D: TRBD1
DNA: TGTGCCAGTAGTCTAAACAGGGGAATAACTGAAGCTTTCTTT
CDR3: CASSLNRGITEAFF

V: TRBV27
J: TRBJ2-1
size: -
D: TRBD1
DNA: TGTGCCAGCAGTTTATTGGGACAGACGTATGAGCAGTTCTTC
CDR3: CASSLLGQTYEQFF

V: TRBV2
J: TRBJ2-7
size: few
D: TRBD1
DNA: TGTGCCACCAGGACAGGATCCTACGAGCAGTACTTC
CDR3: CATRTGSYEQYF

V: TRBV7-2
J: TRBJ1-1
size: few
D: -
DNA: TGTGCCAGCACCTTACAAACTTTCTCGAGGAACGCTGAAGCTTTCTTT
CDR3: CASTLQTFSRNAEAFF

V: TRBV5-1
J: TRBJ2-7
size: -
D: TRBD1
DNA: TGCGCCAGCAGCAACACACAGACAGGGCGGTTGTACGAGCAGTACTTC
CDR3: CASSNTQTGRLYEQYF

V: TRBV11-2
J: TRBJ2-3
size: -
D: -
DNA: TGTGCCAGCAGCTTGGCCGGAGGAACTAGCACAGATACGCAGTATTTT
CDR3: CASSLAGGTSTDTQYF

V: TRBV7-6
J: TRBJ2-1
size: -
D: TRBD2
DNA: TGTGCCAGCAGCCTAGCGGAGGGGACTTACAATGAGCAGTTCTTC
CDR3: CASSLAEGTYNEQFF

V: TRBV2
J: TRBJ2-3
size: -
D: TRBD2
DNA: TGTGCCAGCAGCGAAGGACTAGCGGGCAACACAGATACGCAGTATTTT
CDR3: CASSEGLAGNTDTQYF

V: TRBV18
J: TRBJ2-7
size: -
D: -
DNA: TGTGCCAGCTCACCAGACATGTACTCTTTTGAGCAGTACTTC
CDR3: CASSPDMYSFEQYF

V: TRBV7-9
J: TRBJ2-7
size: -
D: -
DNA: TGTGCCAGCAGGAGATGGCAGGACATTGGCTACGAGCAGTACTTC
CDR3: CASRRWQDIGYEQYF

V: TRBV7-9
J: TRBJ1-3
size: once
D: -
DNA: TGTGCCGGTCAACAGGGAAGCTCTGGAAACACCATATATTTT
CDR3: CAGQQGSSGNTIYF

V: TRBV7-2
J: TRBJ2-2
size: -
D: -
DNA: TGTGCCAGCAGCTTAACTAGCTCCAACACCGGGGAGCTGTTTTTT
CDR3: CASSLTSSNTGELFF

V: TRBV2
J: TRBJ2-5
size: -
D: TRBD2
DNA: TGTGCCAGCAATCTAGAGGGTAGCGGGGGACAAGAGACCCAGTACTTC
CDR3: CASNLEGSGGQETQYF

V: TRBV30
J: TRBJ1-2
size: -
D: TRBD1
DNA: TGTGCCTTGGACAGGGGAAATTGGTATGGCTACACCTTC
CDR3: CALDRGNWYGYTF

V: TRBV6-1
J: TRBJ1-6
size: -
D: -
DNA: TGTGCCAGCAGTGAAGCTTGGCAGGCTTCACCCCTCCACTTT
CDR3: CASSEAWQASPLHF

V: TRBV27
J: TRBJ2-5
size: -
D: TRBD2
DNA: TGTGCCCGCCCTAGCGGGGGGCTCCAAGAGACCCAGTACTTC
CDR3: CARPSGGLQETQYF

V: TRBV5-4
J: TRBJ2-1
size: -
D: TRBD2
DNA: TGTGCCAGCAGCATAGCGGGAGCCTACAATGAGCAGTTCTTC
CDR3: CASSIAGAYNEQFF

V: TRBV24-1
J: TRBJ1-5
size: -
D: -
DNA: TGTGCCACCAGTGCCCAGGGTATGCAGCCCCAGCATTTT
CDR3: CATSAQGMQPQHF

V: TRBV7-8
J: TRBJ2-5
size: once
D: TRBD1
DNA: TGTGCCAGCAGTCGGGACAGGGGCAATGGGGAGACCCAGTACTTC
CDR3: CASSRDRGNGETQYF

V: TRBV7-9
J: TRBJ1-2
size: -
D: -
DNA: TGTGCCAGCAGCTTATCGATGGGCTACAACTATGGCTACACCTTC
CDR3: CASSLSMGYNYGYTF

V: TRBV5-4
J: TRBJ2-6
size: -
D: -
DNA: TGTGCCAGCAGCCTCGACCTCGGGTGGACTGGGGCCAACGTCCTGACTTTC
CDR3: CASSLDLGWTGANVLTF

V: TRBV18
J: TRBJ2-1
size: -
D: -
DNA: TGTGCCAGCTCACCACCGGGGCCCAATGAGCAGTTCTTC
CDR3: CASSPPGPNEQFF

V: TRBV2
J: TRBJ2-6
size: -
D: TRBD1
DNA: TGTGCCAGCTGTTTTGGACAGGGGAACTCTGGGGCCAACGTCCTGACTTTC
CDR3: CASCFGQGNSGANVLTF

V: TRBV28
J: TRBJ2-7
size: -
D: -
DNA: TGTGCCAGCAGCATGGGACTGGGCGGGTACGAGCAGTACTTC
CDR3: CASSMGLGGYEQYF

V: TRBV7-9
J: TRBJ1-1
size: -
D: -
DNA: TGTGCCAGCAGCTTAGTATTGAACACTGAAGCTTTCTTT
CDR3: CASSLVLNTEAFF

V: TRBV4-3
J: TRBJ2-1
size: -
D: -
DNA: TGCGCCAGCAGCCCCCGCGAGGCGGTTCAGAATGAGCAGTTCTTC
CDR3: CASSPREAVQNEQFF

V: TRBV5-1
J: TRBJ1-3
size: -
D: -
DNA: TGCGCCAGCAGCACACAGGGTGGGGGCTCTGGAAACACCATATATTTT
CDR3: CASSTQGGGSGNTIYF

V: TRBV10-3
J: TRBJ2-5
size: once
D: TRBD1
DNA: TGTGCCATCAGTGAGTCTGACAGGGGAGAGACCCAGTACTTC
CDR3: CAISESDRGETQYF

V: TRBV5-1
J: TRBJ2-3
size: once
D: TRBD1
DNA: TGCGCCAGCAGCACGGGACAGTACACAGATACGCAGTATTTT
CDR3: CASSTGQYTDTQYF

V: TRBV27
J: TRBJ1-1
size: once
D: -
DNA: TGTGCCTCCCAACTGGGAGGGAGGTACACTGAAGCTTTCTTT
CDR3: CASQLGGRYTEAFF

V: TRBV18
J: TRBJ2-1
size: -
D: -
DNA: TGTGCCAGCTCACCACGAGCAGGTAACAATGAGCAGTTCTTC
CDR3: CASSPRAGNNEQFF

V: TRBV5-1
J: TRBJ2-7
size: -
D: TRBD1
DNA: TGCGCCAGCACAAGTTCCGGACAGGGTAGGAACGAGCAGTACTTC
CDR3: CASTSSGQGRNEQYF

V: TRBV27
J: TRBJ1-1
size: -
D: TRBD1
DNA: TGTGCCAGCAGTCTCCGGACAGGCGGGACTGAAGCTTTCTTT
CDR3: CASSLRTGGTEAFF

V: TRBV28
J: TRBJ1-6
size: many
D: -
DNA: TGTGCCAGCAGCTTTACAGGGAGATTAGGGAATAATTCACCCCTCCACTTT
CDR3: CASSFTGRLGNNSPLHF

V: TRBV25-1
J: TRBJ2-3
size: few
D: TRBD2
DNA: TGTGCCAGCAGCCGGGAGGGGTACACAGATACGCAGTATTTT
CDR3: CASSREGYTDTQYF

V: TRBV7-9
J: TRBJ2-1
size: -
D: -
DNA: TGTGCCAGCAGACCGGGAGGGGGCGGGAGCTCCTACAATGAGCAGTTCTTC
CDR3: CASRPGGGGSSYNEQFF

V: TRBV14
J: TRBJ2-4
size: -
D: TRBD1
DNA: TGTGCCAGCAGCCAAAGGGACAGGGGCATTCAGTACTTC
CDR3: CASSQRDRGIQYF

V: TRBV10-3
J: TRBJ1-3
size: -
D: -
DNA: TGTGCCATCAGCGAAGACATTCACTCTGGAAACACCATATATTTT
CDR3: CAISEDIHSGNTIYF

V: TRBV2
J: TRBJ2-5
size: -
D: -
DNA: TGTGCCAGCAGTGTGCTAGCAAAGGAGACCCAGTACTTC
CDR3: CASSVLAKETQYF

V: TRBV6-5
J: TRBJ1-5
size: -
D: TRBD1
DNA: TGTGCCAGCAGTTACCGCAGGGGGAATCAGCCCCAGCATTTT
CDR3: CASSYRRGNQPQHF

V: TRBV6-6
J: TRBJ2-7
size: few
D: TRBD2
DNA: TGTGCCAGCAGTAATATAGCGGGGTCCTACGAGCAGTACTTC
CDR3: CASSNIAGSYEQYF

V: TRBV5-1
J: TRBJ1-6
size: -
D: -
DNA: TGCGCCAGCAGCTCGGCGGGCGACCGTAATTCACCCCTCCACTTT
CDR3: CASSSAGDRNSPLHF

V: TRBV11-2
J: TRBJ2-1
size: -
D: TRBD2
DNA: TGTGCCAGCAGCCGCGCGGGGGGGAGCTCCTACAATGAGCAGTTCTTC
CDR3: CASSRAGGSSYNEQFF

V: TRBV9
J: TRBJ2-1
size: -
D: TRBD2
DNA: TGTGCCAGCAGCCCATGGGGGACAAGCGGGAGCTCCTACAATGAGCAGTTCTTC
CDR3: CASSPWGTSGSSYNEQFF

V: TRBV6-4
J: TRBJ2-7
size: -
D: -
DNA: TGTGCCAGCACTATACCCCTGGGGCACTCCTACGAGCAGTACTTC
CDR3: CASTIPLGHSYEQYF

V: TRBV6-5
J: TRBJ1-3
size: -
D: -
DNA: TGTGCCAGCAGTTACGGGCTCTCTGGAAACACCATATATTTT
CDR3: CASSYGLSGNTIYF

V: TRBV19
J: TRBJ1-5
size: -
D: -
DNA: TGTGCCAGTAGTATAGATAGCAGGGGTGGGGTCAGCAATCAGCCCCAGCATTTT
CDR3: CASSIDSRGGVSNQPQHF

V: TRBV25-1
J: TRBJ2-3
size: -
D: -
DNA: TGTGCCAGCAGACTAGATACGCAGTATTTT
CDR3: CASRLDTQYF

V: TRBV6-5
J: TRBJ2-1
size: -
D: -
DNA: TGTGCCAGCAGTTATTCTACAGCCTCCTACAATGAGCAGTTCTTC
CDR3: CASSYSTASYNEQFF

V: TRBV7-8
J: TRBJ2-6
size: -
D: -
DNA: TGTGCCAGCAGCTCCGGCTCTGGGGCCAACGTCCTGACTTTC
CDR3: CASSSGSGANVLTF

V: TRBV6-2/TRBV6-3
J: TRBJ1-1
size: -
D: -
DNA: TGTGCCAGCAGTACAGCTTATACGAACACTGAAGCTTTCTTT
CDR3: CASSTAYTNTEAFF

V: TRBV10-3
J: TRBJ2-1
size: -
D: TRBD2
DNA: TGTGCCATCAGTTATCCGGGACTAGCGGGGCCTAATGGGCAGTTCTTC
CDR3: CAISYPGLAGPNGQFF

V: TRBV30
J: TRBJ1-1
size: -
D: -
DNA: TGTGCCTGGAGGGGGGAGGTGAACACTGAAGCTTTCTTT
CDR3: CAWRGEVNTEAFF